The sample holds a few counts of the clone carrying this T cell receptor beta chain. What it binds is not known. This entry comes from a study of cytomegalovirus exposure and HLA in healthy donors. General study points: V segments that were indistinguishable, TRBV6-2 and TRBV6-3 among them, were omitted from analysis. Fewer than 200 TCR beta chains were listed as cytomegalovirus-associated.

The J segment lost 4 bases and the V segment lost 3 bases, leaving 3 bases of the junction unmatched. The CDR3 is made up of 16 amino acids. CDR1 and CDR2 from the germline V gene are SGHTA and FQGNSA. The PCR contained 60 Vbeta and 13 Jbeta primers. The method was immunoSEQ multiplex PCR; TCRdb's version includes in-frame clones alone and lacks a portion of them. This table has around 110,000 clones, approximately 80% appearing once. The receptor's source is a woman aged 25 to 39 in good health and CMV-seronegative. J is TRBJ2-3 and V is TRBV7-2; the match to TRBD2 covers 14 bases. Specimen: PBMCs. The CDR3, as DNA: TGTGCCAGCAGCTTGGTGGGACTAGCGGGAGCAGATACGCAGTATTTT. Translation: CASSLVGLAGADTQYF. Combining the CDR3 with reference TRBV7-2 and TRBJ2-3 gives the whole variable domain GAGVSQSPSNKVTEKGKDVELRCDPISGHTALYWYRQSLGQGLEFLIYFQGNSAPDKSGLPSDRFSAERTGGSVSTLTIQRTQQEDSAVYLCASSLVGLAGADTQYFGPGTRLTVL.